Listed here is a single T cell receptor (beta chain). The data were obtained in a study of blood T cell repertoires in COVID-19. Study-level information: COVID-19 samples, acute and convalescent, were from the United States, Italy and Spain. T cells, B-cell-depleted T cells, or PBMCs provided the cDNA or gDNA that served as material.

Original handling: Nucleated cell number was recorded as an estimate derived from reference gene primer amplification. The repertoire was sequenced with immunoSEQ multiplex PCR; TCRdb's copy has only in-frame clones and lacks some. V and J calls and clone size are those listed in that table; D and trimming were worked out from the DNA. The repertoire has approximately 77,000 clones, less than 85% of them found once; the top ten carry 4% to 6%. V was cut by 6 bases and J by 8 bases, with 11 bases left in between. There are 12 residues in the CDR3. Germline CDR1 reads ENHRY; CDR2 reads SYGVKD. Sequencing was performed on peripheral blood. V is TRBV10-3 and J is TRBJ2-1; D possibly corresponds to TRBD2 (6 bases). The receptor comes from a woman aged 70 to 79 with acute or convalescent COVID-19. CDR3 amino acids: CAISTGLHEQFF. Written as DNA, the CDR3 is TGTGCCATCAGCACGGGACTTCATGAGCAGTTCTTC.